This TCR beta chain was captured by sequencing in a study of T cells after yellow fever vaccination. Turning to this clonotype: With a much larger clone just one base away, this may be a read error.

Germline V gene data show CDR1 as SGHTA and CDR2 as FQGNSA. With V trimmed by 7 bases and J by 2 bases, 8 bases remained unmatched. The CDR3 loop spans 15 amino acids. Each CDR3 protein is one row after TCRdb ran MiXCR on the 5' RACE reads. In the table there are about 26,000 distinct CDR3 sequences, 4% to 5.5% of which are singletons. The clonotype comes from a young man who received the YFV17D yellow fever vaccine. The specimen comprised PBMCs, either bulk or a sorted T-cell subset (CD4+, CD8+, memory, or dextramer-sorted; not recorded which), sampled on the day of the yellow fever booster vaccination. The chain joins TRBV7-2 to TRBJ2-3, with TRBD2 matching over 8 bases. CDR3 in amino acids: CASKHRGGITDTQYF. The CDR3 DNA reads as TGTGCCAGCAAGCATCGGGGGGGCATCACAGATACGCAGTATTTT.